The 14 T cell receptor beta chains reported below all come from one sample, sequenced in a study of neurological immune-mediated disorders. Each CDR3 protein is one row after TCRdb ran MiXCR on the 5' RACE reads. The sample includes 75,000 to 85,000 distinct CDR3 sequences, approximately 17% of them seen just once. The sample consisted of PBMCs. These receptors all stem from a woman aged 40-49 years in good health.

The sample holds a few counts of this clonotype. J is TRBJ1-1 and V is TRBV29-1; 9 bases map to TRBD1. The germline V gene has CDR1 SQVTM and CDR2 ANQGSEA. The CDR3 is 14 amino acids. V trimming: 3 bases; J trimming: 10 bases; junction bases outside the gene matches: 12. In DNA form, the CDR3 reads TGCAGCGTTGATGATCGTGGGGACAGGGAGGGAGCTTTCTTT. Protein sequence: CSVDDRGDREGAFF.

The sample holds many counts of this clonotype. The gene calls are TRBV14 and TRBJ1-4; weak D call: TRBD1 (5 bases). CDR3 length: 16 residues. Per germline, CDR1 SGHDN and CDR2 FVKESK. V shed 1 base and J shed 5 bases, with 14 bases lying between them. The DNA for the CDR3 is TGTGCCAGCAGCCAAGTCTCCGGGGCCAGCAATGAAAAACTGTTTTTT. Amino acid sequence: CASSQVSGASNEKLFF. The whole variable domain, filled in from reference TRBV14 and TRBJ1-4, reads EAGVTQFPSHSVIEKGQTVTLRCDPISGHDNLYWYRRVMGKEIKFLLHFVKESKQDESGMPNNRFLAERTGGTYSTLKVQPAELEDSGVYFCASSQVSGASNEKLFFGSGTQLSVL.

The table lists this clonotype with many counts. V usage is TRBV7-2 and J usage is TRBJ1-2; 11 nucleotides align to TRBD1. The CDR3 spans 14 residues. The ends lost 6 bases at V and 8 bases at J; junction bases unmatched: 8. The germline CDR1 and CDR2 sequences are SGHTA and FQGNSA. DNA for the CDR3: TGTGCCAGCAGTGCCACGGGACAGGGGGGCGGCTACACCTTC. It is translated as CASSATGQGGGYTF.

The V and J genes are TRBV20-1 and TRBJ1-2; D is unclear. V was trimmed by 3 bases and J by 2 bases, leaving 16 bases between them. Per the germline V gene, CDR1 is DFQATT and CDR2 is SNEGSKA (reference sequence). This CDR3 has 15 amino acids. The chain's CDR3 is CSASDWSDRNYGYTF. In DNA form, the CDR3 reads TGCAGTGCTAGCGACTGGTCGGACCGCAACTATGGCTACACCTTC.

This clonotype was counted many times. V and J are TRBV20-1 and TRBJ1-2, with 8 bases lining up with TRBD1. Per germline, CDR1 DFQATT and CDR2 SNEGSKA (reference sequence). This CDR3 comprises 15 residues. Trimming removed 4 bases from V and 4 bases from J; junction bases left unmatched: 11. The CDR3 DNA sequence: TGCAGTGCTACGGCAGGGGGCACCGTAAGCTATGGCTACACCTTC. This translates into CSATAGGTVSYGYTF.

The sample holds many counts of this clonotype. V is TRBV3-1 and J is TRBJ2-2, with 10 bases fitting TRBD2. CDR1 and CDR2 from the germline V gene are LGHDT and YNNKEL (reference sequence). This CDR3 has 16 residues. Unmatched junction bases numbered 1, after V lost 1 base and J lost 2 bases. As DNA, the CDR3 is TGTGCCAGCAGCCAAGGACTAGCGGGCAACACCGGGGAGCTGTTTTTT. Its translation: CASSQGLAGNTGELFF.

This clonotype came up many times. The V and J genes are TRBV7-2 and TRBJ1-3, with a possible D match to TRBD1 (5 bases). Per the germline V gene, CDR1 is SGHTA and CDR2 is FQGNSA. The CDR3 contains 16 residues. V lost 5 bases, J lost 3 bases, and 17 bases lay in between. The CDR3 reads CASSAPPGLYGNTIYF. The CDR3 DNA reads as TGTGCCAGCAGCGCCCCCCCGGGGCTGTATGGAAACACCATATATTTT.

Many counts were recorded for this clonotype. This sequence joins TRBV5-1 and TRBJ1-4; no reliable D call. CDR3 length: 12 amino acids. The V gene lost 4 bases and the J gene lost 11 bases, with 12 bases spanning the gap. Germline V lookup: CDR1 SGHRS, CDR2 YFSETQ. CDR3 region: CASSTDAVKLFF. The CDR3 DNA follows: TGCGCCAGCAGCACCGACGCAGTTAAACTGTTTTTT.

This clonotype was found many times. The DNA of the CDR3 is TGCAGTGCTCCTCAGTCCTGGAACACCGGGGAGCTGTTTTTT. Amino acids: CSAPQSWNTGELFF. The genes are TRBV20-1 and TRBJ2-2; D uncertain. This CDR3 is 14 amino acids long. With 5 bases removed from V and 1 base from J, the gap between germline ends came to 11 bases. Germline-derived CDR1 and CDR2 are DFQATT and SNEGSKA (reference sequence).

The table lists this clonotype with many counts. This chain joins TRBV10-3 and TRBJ1-1; D is perhaps TRBD1 (5 bases). CDR1 is ENHRY and CDR2 is SYGVKD in the germline V gene. Trimming cost V 6 bases and J 4 bases, with 12 bases left between them. The length of the CDR3 is 13 residues. The CDR3: CAIRRDPSTEAFF. CDR3 sequence (DNA): TGTGCCATCAGGAGGGACCCGAGCACTGAAGCTTTCTTT.

This clonotype was recorded at least ten times. The chain combines TRBV5-1 with TRBJ2-7; 9 bases fit TRBD2. V shed 5 bases, J shed 7 bases, and the junction held 10 bases outside the gene matches. Germline V CDR1 and CDR2: SGHRS, YFSETQ. This CDR3 contains 14 residues. CDR3 in amino acids: CASSDLAGTLEQYF. The CDR3 bases are TGCGCCAGCAGTGATCTAGCGGGGACTCTGGAGCAGTACTTC.

This clonotype came up many times. The chain is built from TRBV6-5 and TRBJ1-5; D perhaps matches TRBD1 (5 bases). The germline V gene has CDR1 MNHEY and CDR2 SVGAGI. The V gene lost 6 bases and the J gene lost 1 base, with 13 bases spanning the gap. The CDR3 has 15 residues. This CDR3 reads CASSRGLGSNQPQHF. CDR3 in DNA: TGTGCCAGCAGCCGGGGACTGGGAAGCAATCAGCCCCAGCATTTT.

This clonotype was detected ten times or more. V and J are TRBV5-1 and TRBJ2-2; 9 bases fit TRBD1. Germline assignment: CDR1 SGHRS and CDR2 YFSETQ. J gave up 4 bases and V 2 bases, and 6 bases lay outside the gene matches. The CDR3 contains 16 residues. The CDR3 loop reads CASSFDRGSSTGELFF. The DNA for the CDR3 is TGCGCCAGCAGCTTTGACAGGGGGAGTTCCACCGGGGAGCTGTTTTTT.

This clonotype appeared many times. The chain uses TRBV10-3 and TRBJ2-1; 9 bases map to TRBD1. The J segment lost 5 bases and the V segment lost 4 bases, leaving 3 bases of the junction unmatched. The germline gives CDR1 ENHRY, CDR2 SYGVKD. The CDR3 sequence is 14 residues long. The CDR3 DNA sequence: TGTGCCATCAGTGCGGACAGGGGCGACAATGAGCAGTTCTTC. Its translation: CAISADRGDNEQFF.